This T cell receptor beta chain comes out of a study of blood T cell repertoires in COVID-19. Seattle's enrolled individuals joined amid active infection and were then monitored longitudinally. In the authors' methods: By means of reference gene primer amplification, nucleated cell counts were estimated. Clones were read by immunoSEQ multiplex PCR, and TCRdb kept only the in-frame ones, dropping some. The V and J calls and clone size come from that table; D and trimming were worked out from the DNA. The sample consists of fewer than 85,000 clones, approximately 80% of them appearing once. The germline V gene has CDR1 MDHEN and CDR2 SYDVKM. This CDR3 region has 13 residues. V was pared by 5 bases and J by 5 bases, with 12 bases between.

Sequenced material: peripheral blood. The chain carries TRBV28 and TRBJ2-5, with TRBD2 as a possible D gene (6 bases). This sequence originates from a man aged 25 to 40 with COVID-19, enrolled during active disease. CDR3 amino acids: CASSPGSEETQYF. DNA for the CDR3: TGTGCCAGCAGTCCCGGGAGTGAGGAGACCCAGTACTTC.